This T cell receptor (beta chain) originates from a study of a mutant IDH1 vaccine in newly diagnosed glioma. Background on the study: Patients in the study were vaccinated eight times, receiving shots in weeks 1, 3, 5, 7, 11, 15, 19 and 23. Beginning 4-6 weeks after radiotherapy alone, or with temozolomide cycles, vaccination took place. There were about 60% males and about 38% females among treated patients, whose mean age was 40.4 years. Former treatment meant radiotherapy, temozolomide, or both; the majority had gotten both.

CDR1 and CDR2 (germline): MDHEN, SYDVKM. V lost 2 bases and J lost 7, with 18 bases in between. The CDR3 consists of 16 residues. Time point noted: week 23, last vaccination. The content of each vaccine dose was 300 ug of mutant IDH1 20-mer peptide, and topical imiquimod accompanied it. To note about this clone: Its matching antigen is unknown.

Using immunoSEQ multiplex PCR, the repertoire was profiled, and TCRdb retains in-frame clones only, with some absent. Of 25,000 to 30,000 clones listed, around 80% were seen once; the top ten hold less than 9.5%. Sequencing was performed on PBMCs, taken from a glioma patient whose treatment included an IDH1 peptide vaccine. This TCR was recovered from a young woman with glioma. This chain uses TRBV28 with TRBJ1-5, with D maybe TRBD1 (5 bases). CDR3: CASSLPTTVLGQPQHF. The CDR3 region has the DNA TGTGCCAGCAGTTTACCCACGACAGTTCTAGGGCAGCCCCAGCATTTT.